This T cell receptor beta chain was sequenced during a study of T cells after yellow fever vaccination. For the study at large: When fractions had low cell numbers, they were prepared with SMART-Seq v4 Ultra Low Input.

Study results and caveats: Subsequent to the booster, the majority of primary-vaccination clones reappeared (96% CD4, 88% CD8). Though it reached lower strength, the secondary response hit its peak faster, day 5 versus 15.

Making TCR cDNA involved 5'RACE template switching, which added UMIs and a universal primer site. TCRdb called the 5' RACE reads again in MiXCR, with one record for every CDR3 protein. The table shows roughly 310,000 distinct CDR3 sequences, with more than 8.5% occurring only once. The table lists this clonotype with a few counts. Antigen unknown. Germline assignment: CDR1 SGHVS and CDR2 FQNEAQ. V gave up 0 bases and J gave up 3 bases, with 9 bases separating them. This CDR3 contains 14 residues. The chain joins TRBV7-8 to TRBJ2-7, with D perhaps TRBD1 or TRBD2 (5 bases each). The clonotype originates from a man in his late teens or twenties who received the YFV17D yellow fever vaccine. The sample consisted of PBMCs, taken on the day of the first yellow fever vaccination. CDR3 residues: CASSLAGPNYEQYV. The CDR3 bases are TGTGCCAGCAGCTTAGCGGGACCGAACTACGAGCAGTACGTC.